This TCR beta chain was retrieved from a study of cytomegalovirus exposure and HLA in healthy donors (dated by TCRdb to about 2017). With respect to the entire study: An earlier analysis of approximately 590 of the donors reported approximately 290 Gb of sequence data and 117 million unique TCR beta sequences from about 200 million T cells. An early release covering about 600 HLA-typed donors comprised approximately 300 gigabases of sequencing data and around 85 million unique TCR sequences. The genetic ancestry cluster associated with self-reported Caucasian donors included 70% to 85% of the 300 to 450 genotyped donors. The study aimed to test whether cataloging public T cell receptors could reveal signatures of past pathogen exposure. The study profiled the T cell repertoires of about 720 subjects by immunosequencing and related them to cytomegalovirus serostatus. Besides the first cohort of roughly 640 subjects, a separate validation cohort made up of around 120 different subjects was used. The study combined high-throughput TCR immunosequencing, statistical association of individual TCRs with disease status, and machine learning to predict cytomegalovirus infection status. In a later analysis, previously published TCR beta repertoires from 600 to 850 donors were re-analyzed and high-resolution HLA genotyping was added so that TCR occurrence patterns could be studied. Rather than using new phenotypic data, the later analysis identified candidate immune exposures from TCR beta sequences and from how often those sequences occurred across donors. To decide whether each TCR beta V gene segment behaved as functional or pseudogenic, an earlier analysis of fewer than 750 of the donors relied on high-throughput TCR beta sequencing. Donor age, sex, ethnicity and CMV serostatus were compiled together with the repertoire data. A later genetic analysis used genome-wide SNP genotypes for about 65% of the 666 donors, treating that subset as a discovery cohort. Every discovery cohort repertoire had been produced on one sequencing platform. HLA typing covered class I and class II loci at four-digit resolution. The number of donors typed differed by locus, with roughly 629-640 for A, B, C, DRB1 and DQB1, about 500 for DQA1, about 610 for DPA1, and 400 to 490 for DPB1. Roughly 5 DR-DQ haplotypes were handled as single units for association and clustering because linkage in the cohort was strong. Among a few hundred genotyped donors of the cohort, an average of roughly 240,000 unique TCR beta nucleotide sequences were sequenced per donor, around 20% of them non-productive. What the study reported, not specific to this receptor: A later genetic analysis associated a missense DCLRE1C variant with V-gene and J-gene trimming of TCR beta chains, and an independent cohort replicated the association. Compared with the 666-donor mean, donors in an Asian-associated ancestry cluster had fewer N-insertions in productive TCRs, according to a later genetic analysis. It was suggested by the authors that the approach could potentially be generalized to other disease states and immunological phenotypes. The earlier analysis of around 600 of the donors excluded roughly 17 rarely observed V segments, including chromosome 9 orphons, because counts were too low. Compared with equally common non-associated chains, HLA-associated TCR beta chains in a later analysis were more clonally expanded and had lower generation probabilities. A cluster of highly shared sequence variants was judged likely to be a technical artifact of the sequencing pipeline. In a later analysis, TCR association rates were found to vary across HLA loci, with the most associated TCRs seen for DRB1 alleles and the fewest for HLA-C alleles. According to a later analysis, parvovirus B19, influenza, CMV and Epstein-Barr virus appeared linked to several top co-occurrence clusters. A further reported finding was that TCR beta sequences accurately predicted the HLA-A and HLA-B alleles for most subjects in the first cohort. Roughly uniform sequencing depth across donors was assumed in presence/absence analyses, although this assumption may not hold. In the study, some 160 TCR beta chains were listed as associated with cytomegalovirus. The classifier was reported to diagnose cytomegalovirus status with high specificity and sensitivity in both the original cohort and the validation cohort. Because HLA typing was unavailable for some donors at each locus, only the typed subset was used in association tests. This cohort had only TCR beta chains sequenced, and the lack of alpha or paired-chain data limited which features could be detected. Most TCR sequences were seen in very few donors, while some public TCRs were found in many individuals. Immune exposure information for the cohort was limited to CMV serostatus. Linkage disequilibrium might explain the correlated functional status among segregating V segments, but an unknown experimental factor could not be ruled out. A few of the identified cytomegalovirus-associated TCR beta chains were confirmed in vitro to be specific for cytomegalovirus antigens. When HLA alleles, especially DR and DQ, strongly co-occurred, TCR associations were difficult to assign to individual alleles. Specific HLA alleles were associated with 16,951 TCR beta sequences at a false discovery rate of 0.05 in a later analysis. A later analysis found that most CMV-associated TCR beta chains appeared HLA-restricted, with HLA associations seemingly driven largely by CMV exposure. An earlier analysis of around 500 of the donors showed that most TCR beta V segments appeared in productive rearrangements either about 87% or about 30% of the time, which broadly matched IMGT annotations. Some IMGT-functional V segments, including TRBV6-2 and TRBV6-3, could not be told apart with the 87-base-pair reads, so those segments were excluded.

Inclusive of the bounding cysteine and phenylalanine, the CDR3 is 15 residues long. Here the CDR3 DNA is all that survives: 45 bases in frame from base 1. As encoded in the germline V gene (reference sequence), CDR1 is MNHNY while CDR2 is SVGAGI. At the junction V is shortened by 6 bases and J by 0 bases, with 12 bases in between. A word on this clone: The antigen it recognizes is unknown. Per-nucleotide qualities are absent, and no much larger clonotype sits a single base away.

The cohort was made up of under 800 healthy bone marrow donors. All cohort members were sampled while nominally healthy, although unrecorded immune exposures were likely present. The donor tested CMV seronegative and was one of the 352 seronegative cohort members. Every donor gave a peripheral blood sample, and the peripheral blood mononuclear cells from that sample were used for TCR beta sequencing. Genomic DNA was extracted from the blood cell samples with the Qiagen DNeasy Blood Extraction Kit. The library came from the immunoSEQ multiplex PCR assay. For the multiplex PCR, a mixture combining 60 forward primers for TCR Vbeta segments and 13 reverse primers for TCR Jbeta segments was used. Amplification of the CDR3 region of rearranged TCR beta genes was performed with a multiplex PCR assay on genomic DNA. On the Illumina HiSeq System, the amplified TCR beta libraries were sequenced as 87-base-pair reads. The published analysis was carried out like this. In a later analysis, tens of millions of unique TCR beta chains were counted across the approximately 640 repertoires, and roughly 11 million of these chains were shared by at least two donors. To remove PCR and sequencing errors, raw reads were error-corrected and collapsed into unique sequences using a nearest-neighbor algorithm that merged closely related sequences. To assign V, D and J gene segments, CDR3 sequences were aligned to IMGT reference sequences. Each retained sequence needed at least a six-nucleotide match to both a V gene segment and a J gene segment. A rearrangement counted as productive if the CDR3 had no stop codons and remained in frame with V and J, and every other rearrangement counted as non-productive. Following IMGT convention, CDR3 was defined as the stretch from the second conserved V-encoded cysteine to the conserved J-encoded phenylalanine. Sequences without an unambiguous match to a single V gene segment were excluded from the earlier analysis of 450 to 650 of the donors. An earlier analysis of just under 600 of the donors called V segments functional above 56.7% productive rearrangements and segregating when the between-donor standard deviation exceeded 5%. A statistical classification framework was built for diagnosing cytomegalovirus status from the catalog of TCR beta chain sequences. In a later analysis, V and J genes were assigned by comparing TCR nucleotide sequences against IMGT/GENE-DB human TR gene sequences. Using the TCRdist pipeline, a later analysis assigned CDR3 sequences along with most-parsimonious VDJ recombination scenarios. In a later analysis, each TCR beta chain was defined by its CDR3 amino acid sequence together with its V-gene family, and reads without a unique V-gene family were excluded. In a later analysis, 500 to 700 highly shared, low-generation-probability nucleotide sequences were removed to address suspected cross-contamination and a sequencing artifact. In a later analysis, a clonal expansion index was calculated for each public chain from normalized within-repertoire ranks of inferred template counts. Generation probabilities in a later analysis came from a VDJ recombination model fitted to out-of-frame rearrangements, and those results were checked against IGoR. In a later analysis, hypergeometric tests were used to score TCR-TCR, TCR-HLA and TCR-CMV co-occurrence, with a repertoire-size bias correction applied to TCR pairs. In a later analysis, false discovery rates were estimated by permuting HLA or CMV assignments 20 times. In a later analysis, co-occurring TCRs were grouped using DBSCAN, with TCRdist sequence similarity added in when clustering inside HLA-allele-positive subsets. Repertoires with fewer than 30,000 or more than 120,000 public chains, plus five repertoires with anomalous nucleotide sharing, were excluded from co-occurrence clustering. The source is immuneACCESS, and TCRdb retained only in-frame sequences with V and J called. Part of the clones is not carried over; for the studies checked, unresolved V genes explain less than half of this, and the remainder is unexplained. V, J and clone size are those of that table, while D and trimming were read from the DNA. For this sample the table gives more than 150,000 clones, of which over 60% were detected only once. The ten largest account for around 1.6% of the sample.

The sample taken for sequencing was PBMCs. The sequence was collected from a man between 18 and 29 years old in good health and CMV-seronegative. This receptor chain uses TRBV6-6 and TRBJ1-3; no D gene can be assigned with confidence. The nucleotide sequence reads TGTGCCAGCAGACCGACATCCGTCTCTGGAAACACCATATATTTT. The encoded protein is CASRPTSVSGNTIYF.